The 19 T cell receptor beta chains below come from one sample, sequenced in a study of cytomegalovirus exposure and HLA in healthy donors. 60 Vbeta and 13 Jbeta primers were used in PCR. The table came from immunoSEQ multiplex PCR; TCRdb's copy has only in-frame clones and leaves some out. The sample lists some 160,000 clones, around 81% occurring once. Sequences were obtained from PBMCs. All receptors derive from a man aged 35-49 years in good health and CMV-seronegative.

The rearrangement links TRBV7-3 to TRBJ1-2, with 7 nucleotides matching TRBD1. The germline CDR1 and CDR2 sequences are SGHTA and FQGTGA. The CDR3 totals 13 residues. Trimming removed 1 base from V and 6 bases from J; junction bases left unmatched: 2. This CDR3 is CASSLRQGDGYTF. Here the CDR3 DNA reads TGTGCCAGCAGCTTAAGACAGGGAGATGGCTACACCTTC.

The table lists this clone with a count of one. The J gene is TRBJ2-2, the V gene TRBV6-4; D might be TRBD2 (7 bases). CDR3 length equals 14 residues. Germline CDR1 is MRHNA and CDR2 is SNTAGT. The ends were cut back, 8 bases at V and 3 bases at J, with 13 bases in the middle. CDR3 loop: CASQRDTDTGELFF. Here the CDR3 DNA reads TGTGCCAGCCAGCGGGACACGGACACCGGGGAGCTGTTTTTT.

This clone appeared a few times. V is TRBV30 and J is TRBJ2-2; D might be TRBD1 (6 bases). Trimming cost V 1 base and J 1 base, with 13 bases left between them. Germline V gene data show CDR1 as GTSNPN and CDR2 as SVGIG (reference sequence). The CDR3 length is 16 residues. The CDR3 nucleotides read TGTGCCTGGAGTGATCGGACAGCGTGGAACACCGGGGAGCTGTTTTTT. Translation gives CAWSDRTAWNTGELFF.

This clone was recorded a few times. The chain carries TRBV27 and TRBJ1-2, with 7 bases lining up with TRBD1. The CDR3 is made up of 14 amino acids. The V segment lost 6 bases and the J segment 1 base; nucleotides outside the gene matches: 5. Germline V CDR1 and CDR2: MNHEY, SMNVEV (reference sequence). The CDR3 nucleotides read TGTGCCAGCAGCTTGACAGGGCTTAACTATGGCTACACCTTC. It is translated as CASSLTGLNYGYTF.

The J gene is TRBJ2-3, the V gene TRBV7-2, with 14 bases matching TRBD2. This CDR3 has 16 residues. Germline CDR1 and CDR2: SGHTA and FQGNSA. V gave up 4 bases and J gave up 4 bases; unmatched junction bases: 4. For the CDR3, the DNA is TGTGCCAGCAGCTCCGGACTAGCGGGGGGACCAGATACGCAGTATTTT. Its translation is CASSSGLAGGPDTQYF.

CDR3 coding DNA: TGTGCCAGCAGCAACAGGGCTGGAAACACCATATATTTT. Translation gives CASSNRAGNTIYF. The chain joins TRBV7-2 to TRBJ1-3; D may be TRBD1 (6 bases). Germline loops: CDR1 SGHTA, CDR2 FQGNSA. The V and J ends lost 5 bases and 2 bases respectively, with 7 bases between them. The CDR3 loop spans 13 amino acids. Looking up the rest from reference TRBV7-2 and TRBJ1-3 gives the full variable domain: GAGVSQSPSNKVTEKGKDVELRCDPISGHTALYWYRQSLGQGLEFLIYFQGNSAPDKSGLPSDRFSAERTGGSVSTLTIQRTQQEDSAVYLCASSNRAGNTIYFGEGSWLTVV.

The chain uses TRBV25-1 and TRBJ2-1, with D possibly TRBD1 on 6 matching bases. This CDR3 contains 14 residues. Per germline, CDR1 MGHDK and CDR2 SYGVNS. Between the trimmed V and J ends, which lost 4 bases and 11 bases, there was a span of 18 bases. CDR3 coding DNA: TGTGCCAGCAGTGCAACCCCTACAGGGATTCAGCAGTTCTTC. It specifies CASSATPTGIQQFF.

This clone was detected once. The chain links TRBV18 to TRBJ2-5, with 9 positions matching TRBD1. With 6 bases clipped from V and 11 bases from J, the junction kept 10 bases outside the gene matches. The CDR3 spans 13 residues. Per the germline V gene, CDR1 is KGHSH and CDR2 is LQKENI. DNA of the CDR3: TGTGCCAGCTCCCTGGACAGGGGAAGGGAGCAGTACTTC. Amino acids: CASSLDRGREQYF.

This chain joins TRBV4-3 and TRBJ2-1; the match to TRBD2 covers 7 bases. V was clipped by 0 bases and J by 4 bases; unmatched bases: 3. CDR3 size: 15 residues. The germline V gene has CDR1 LGHNA and CDR2 YSLEER. The CDR3: CASSQEAGGYNEQFF. Written as DNA, the CDR3 is TGCGCCAGCAGCCAAGAGGCCGGGGGGTACAATGAGCAGTTCTTC.

The chain links TRBV27 to TRBJ1-2; 8 positions agree with TRBD1. This CDR3 comprises 16 residues. The J segment lost 2 bases and the V segment lost 4 bases, leaving 9 bases of the junction unmatched. The germline V gene encodes CDR1 MNHEY and CDR2 SMNVEV (reference sequence). As DNA, the CDR3 is TGTGCCAGCAGTTCTAGATGGACAGGGTTGAACTATGGCTACACCTTC. Residues: CASSSRWTGLNYGYTF.

The chain couples TRBV5-6 to TRBJ2-3; TRBD2 matches 9 bases. The V and J ends lost 4 bases and 2 bases, in that order; junction bases with no gene match: 5. Germline V lookup: CDR1 SGHDT, CDR2 YYEEEE. The CDR3 consists of 15 residues. The CDR3 protein is CASSPERGVTDTQYF. The CDR3 region has the DNA TGTGCCAGCAGCCCGGAGCGGGGGGTCACAGATACGCAGTATTTT.

This chain links TRBV11-2 with TRBJ2-2, with D unclear. CDR3 length: 14 residues. The germline V and J ends were trimmed by 4 bases and 3 bases, with 9 bases remaining between them. CDR1 and CDR2 (germline): SGHAT, FQNNGV. CDR3 sequence (DNA): TGTGCCAGCAGCTCCGGGTTTGACACCGGGGAGCTGTTTTTT. It encodes CASSSGFDTGELFF.

The chain employs TRBV6-5 and TRBJ2-7; D remains unclear. The CDR3 is 16 residues long. Between the trimmed V and J ends, which lost 4 bases and 2 bases, there was a span of 18 bases. Germline values: CDR1 MNHEY, CDR2 SVGAGI. The chain's CDR3 is CASSSPTSRIPYEQYF. In nucleotides, the CDR3 is TGTGCCAGCAGTTCGCCGACCTCCAGGATCCCCTACGAGCAGTACTTC.

This chain joins TRBV5-1 and TRBJ2-3; 8 bases map to TRBD2. The CDR3 totals 16 residues. Trimming removed 4 bases from V and 5 bases from J; junction bases left unmatched: 12. CDR1 is SGHRS and CDR2 is YFSETQ in the germline V gene. CDR3 bases: TGCGCCAGCAGCCCTCCGGGACTAGGGGGTATAGATACGCAGTATTTT. It specifies CASSPPGLGGIDTQYF.

V and J are TRBV6-1 and TRBJ1-4, with unresolved D. Between the trimmed V and J ends, which lost 5 bases and 4 bases, there was a span of 14 bases. This CDR3 spans 15 amino acids. Germline V gene sequence: CDR1 MNHNS, CDR2 SASEGT. The CDR3 DNA reads as TGTGCCAGCAGTCGAGGCTCCTCCGGTAATGAAAAACTGTTTTTT. This codes for CASSRGSSGNEKLFF.

This clone was seen more than once but under ten times. The chain has TRBV21-1 and TRBJ2-7; the table's D call, TRBD2, was not checked against the DNA. TRBV21-1 is reported as a pseudogene. The CDR3 contains 16 residues. CDR3: CASSNDGGSFVYEQYF. DNA of the CDR3: TGTGCCAGCAGCAATGACGGCGGGAGTTTCGTGTACGAGCAGTACTTC.

The chain employs TRBV7-9 and TRBJ2-5; 7 nucleotides line up with TRBD1. The J call may not be correct, given that the DNA end is closer to TRBJ2-7. Germline-derived CDR1 and CDR2 are SEHNR and FQNEAQ (reference sequence). CDR3 length: 16 residues. DNA of the CDR3: TGTGCCAGCAGCTCGAGAGCCGGGACAGACTCCTACGAGCAGTACTTC. Amino acid sequence: CASSSRAGTDSYEQYF.

The V and J genes are TRBV6-6 and TRBJ1-2; D gene unclear. Between the trimmed V and J ends, which lost 10 bases and 7 bases, there was a span of 16 bases. CDR1 is MNHNY, CDR2 SVGAGI, per germline (reference sequence). CDR3 size: 12 residues. The CDR3 reads CATPGRASGYTF. CDR3 in DNA: TGTGCCACCCCGGGGAGGGCAAGTGGCTACACCTTC.

This clone appeared once. This CDR3 is also generated by other DNA sequences in the sample. The chain has TRBV6-6 and TRBJ2-2; 11 bases match TRBD2. Germline values: CDR1 MNHNY, CDR2 SVGAGI (reference sequence). This CDR3 region has 16 residues. V shed 7 bases, J shed 4 bases, and the junction held 8 bases outside the gene matches. CDR3 sequence (DNA): TGTGCCAGCATCTCACTAGCGGGAGAGGGCACCGGGGAGCTGTTTTTT. Protein: CASISLAGEGTGELFF.